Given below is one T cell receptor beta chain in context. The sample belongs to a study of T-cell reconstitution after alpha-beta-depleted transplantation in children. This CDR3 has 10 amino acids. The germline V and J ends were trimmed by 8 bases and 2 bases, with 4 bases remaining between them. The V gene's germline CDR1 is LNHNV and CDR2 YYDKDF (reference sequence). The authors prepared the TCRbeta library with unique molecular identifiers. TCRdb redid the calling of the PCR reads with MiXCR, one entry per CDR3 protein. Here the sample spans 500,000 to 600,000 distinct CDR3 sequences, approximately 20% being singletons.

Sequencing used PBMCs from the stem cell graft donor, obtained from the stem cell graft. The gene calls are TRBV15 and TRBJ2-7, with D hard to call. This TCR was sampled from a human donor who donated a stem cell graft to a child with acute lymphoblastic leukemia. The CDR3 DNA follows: TGTGCCACCCTTCCCTACGAGCAGTACTTC. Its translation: CATLPYEQYF.